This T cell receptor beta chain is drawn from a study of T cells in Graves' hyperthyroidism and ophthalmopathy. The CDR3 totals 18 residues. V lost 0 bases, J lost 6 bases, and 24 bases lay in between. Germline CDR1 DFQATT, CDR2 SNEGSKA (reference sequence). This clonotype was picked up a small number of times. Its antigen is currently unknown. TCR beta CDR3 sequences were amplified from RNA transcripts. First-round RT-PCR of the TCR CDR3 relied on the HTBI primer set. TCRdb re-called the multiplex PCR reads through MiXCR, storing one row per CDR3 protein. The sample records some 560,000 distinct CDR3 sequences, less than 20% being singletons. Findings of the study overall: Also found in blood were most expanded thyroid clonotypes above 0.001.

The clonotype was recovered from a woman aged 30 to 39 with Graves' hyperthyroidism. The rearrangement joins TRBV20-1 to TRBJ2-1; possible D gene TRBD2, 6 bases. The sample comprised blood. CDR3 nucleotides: TGCAGTGCTAGAGATCTCAATCGGTTCAGCGGGTCAAGCAATGAGCAGTTCTTC. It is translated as CSARDLNRFSGSSNEQFF.